This record concerns one TCR beta chain sequence. Measured with immunoSEQ multiplex PCR; TCRdb has only the in-frame clones, and not every one. The table shows tens of thousands of clones, with 84% occurring only once. Blood samples were obtained at baseline, cycle 4 day 1, and cycle 7 day 1. The CDR3 is made up of 18 amino acids. V was pared by 0 bases and J by 9 bases, with 27 bases between. CDR1 is GTSNPN and CDR2 is SVGIG in the germline V gene (reference sequence). These data originate in a study of OX40 agonist ivuxolimab in advanced cancers. For the study at large: As their treatment, patients were administered ivuxolimab, an agonistic anti-OX40 (CD134) antibody.

The receptor's source is an adult with an advanced solid tumor such as melanoma, head and neck, liver or kidney cancer. The V gene is TRBV30, the J gene TRBJ2-1; weak D call: TRBD2 (5 bases). The starting material was CD4+ or CD8+ T cells sorted from blood, obtained in a trial of the OX40 agonist ivuxolimab. The CDR3 is CAWSVHTLQRPNRGEQFF. CDR3 coding DNA: TGTGCCTGGAGTGTACACACCCTCCAGAGGCCGAACCGGGGTGAGCAGTTCTTC. Supplemented by reference TRBV30 and TRBJ2-1, the full variable domain reads SQTIHQWPATLVQPVGSPLSLECTVEGTSNPNLYWYRQAAGRGLQLLFYSVGIGQISSEVPQNLSASRPQDRQFILSSKKLLLSDSGFYLCAWSVHTLQRPNRGEQFFGPGTRLTVL.